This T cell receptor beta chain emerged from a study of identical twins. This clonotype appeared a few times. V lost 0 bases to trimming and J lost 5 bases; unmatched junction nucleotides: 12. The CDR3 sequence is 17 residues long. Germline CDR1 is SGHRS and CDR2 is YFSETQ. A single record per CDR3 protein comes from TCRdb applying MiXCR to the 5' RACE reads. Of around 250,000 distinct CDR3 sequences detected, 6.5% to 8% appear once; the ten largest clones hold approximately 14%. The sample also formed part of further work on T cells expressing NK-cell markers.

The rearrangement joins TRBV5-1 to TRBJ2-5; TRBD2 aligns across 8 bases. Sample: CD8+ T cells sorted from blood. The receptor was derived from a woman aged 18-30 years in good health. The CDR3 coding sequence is TGCGCCAGCAGCTTGGTTGCGGGGGGAAGGGCCGTTGAGACCCAGTACTTC. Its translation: CASSLVAGGRAVETQYF.